This T cell receptor (beta chain) was retrieved from a study of early T cells in non-severe SARS-CoV-2 infection. Overall study: Investigators sequenced bulk RNA drawn from unsorted whole blood, and chains remained unpaired. Study-level points and caveats: Matches to VDJdb favored anti-spike CD8 responses and missed private and CD4 specificities.

Trimming removed 1 base from V and 3 bases from J; junction bases left unmatched: 1. CDR1 is SGHNT, CDR2 YENEEA, per germline. The CDR3 has 14 residues. Unique molecular identifiers were affixed to single, distinct cDNA molecules. TCRdb re-called the 5' RACE reads with MiXCR, one entry per CDR3 protein. Among over 90,000 distinct CDR3 sequences listed, approximately 12% were seen once. This clonotype has more than one count but fewer than ten. No antigen is known for it. This sequence was found in an adult who was a healthcare worker with PCR-confirmed SARS-CoV-2 infection or an uninfected control (not recorded which). The chain carries TRBV11-3 and TRBJ2-3, with 7 bases matching TRBD2. This specimen consisted of whole blood, obtained at baseline. The CDR3 spells CASSLGGRTDTQYF. Here the CDR3 DNA reads TGTGCCAGCAGCTTAGGCGGGAGAACAGATACGCAGTATTTT.